Listed below are T cell receptor beta chains from one sample, sequenced in a study. Using its own MiXCR run on the 5' RACE reads, TCRdb lists one record per CDR3 protein. The data contain roughly 38,000 distinct CDR3 sequences, about 20% of them seen just once; the ten biggest clones take up 2.5% to 3%. The sample was naive CD4+ T cells sorted from a lymph node. Receptor source: a female donor with breast cancer. Both conserved end residues are part of each CDR3. A D gene is named only where the DNA matches it firmly. A clone size is listed for some rows: how often the clone was seen (once, few, many), or a class if it is expanded.

clone size,J gene,V gene,D gene,CDR3 DNA,CDR3 protein
.,TRBJ1-1,TRBV3-1,.,TGTGCCAGCAGCCACGAGCTGAACTCCGGGGGTCTTGCTTTCTTT,CASSHELNSGGLAFF
.,TRBJ2-7,TRBV6-6,.,TGTGCCACTGCTCCTAGAACCTACGAGCAGTACTTC,CATAPRTYEQYF
.,TRBJ1-2,TRBV7-3,TRBD1,TGTGCCAGCAGCCATTCTGACAGGGAGGGCTACACCTTC,CASSHSDREGYTF
few,TRBJ1-1,TRBV7-9,TRBD1,TGTGCCAGCAGCCTCCAACCCGGGACAGTGGGTGAAGCTTTCTTT,CASSLQPGTVGEAFF
.,TRBJ2-3,TRBV29-1,.,TGCAGCGCATCCGAACCGGGGGATACGCAGTATTTT,CSASEPGDTQYF
many,TRBJ1-1,TRBV10-3,.,TGTGCCATCAGTAAGACAGGTGAAGCTTTCTTT,CAISKTGEAFF
many,TRBJ1-1,TRBV9,.,TGTGCCAGCAGCGTAGTCTCAATGGGGACTGAAGCTTTCTTT,CASSVVSMGTEAFF
few,TRBJ2-7,TRBV20-1,TRBD1,TGCAGTGCTTCACCGGGACAGGGAAAAGACGAGCAGTACTTC,CSASPGQGKDEQYF
few,TRBJ2-3,TRBV24-1,.,TGTGCCACCAGTGATTTGAACAGTAGGGGCACAGATACGCAGTATTTT,CATSDLNSRGTDTQYF
many,TRBJ1-5,TRBV2,.,TGTGCCAGCAGTCGGGAGGGGCAGTATAGCAATCAGCCCCAGCATTTT,CASSREGQYSNQPQHF
few,TRBJ1-2,TRBV7-2,.,TGTGCCAGCAGTTCGGGGACGGTGCCTGGGGGCTACACCTTC,CASSSGTVPGGYTF
few,TRBJ2-5,TRBV20-1,.,TGCAGTGCGTACCCGGGACGGTACCAAGAGACCCAGTACTTC,CSAYPGRYQETQYF
few,TRBJ2-3,TRBV7-9,TRBD2,TGTGCCAGCAGCTCTGGACTAGCGGGAGGGCCCACAGATACGCAGTATTTT,CASSSGLAGGPTDTQYF
few,TRBJ1-1,TRBV5-1,.,TGCGCCAGCCGGACGGCAACCCGGAACACTGAAGCTTTCTTT,CASRTATRNTEAFF
.,TRBJ2-1,TRBV29-1,TRBD2,TGCAGCGTTCGGCCTGCGGGAGAAGGTGGGCAGTTCTTC,CSVRPAGEGGQFF
few,TRBJ2-5,TRBV7-2,.,TGTGCCAGCAGCTTAGCCAATTCGGGTCGTCAGTACTTC,CASSLANSGRQYF
few,TRBJ2-7,TRBV5-1,.,TGCGCCAGCAGCTTCCGGACAGTTAGTTACGAGCAGTACTTC,CASSFRTVSYEQYF
.,TRBJ2-7,TRBV7-2,.,TGTGCCAGCAGCTCCCTTGTCTACGAGCAGTACTTC,CASSSLVYEQYF
.,TRBJ2-1,TRBV11-3,.,TGTGCCAGCAGCTTGGGCAGGGAAAAGTTCTTC,CASSLGREKFF
.,TRBJ2-7,TRBV5-5,.,TGTGCCAGCAGCTCCGGGACTCTTTTGTACGAGCAGTACTTC,CASSSGTLLYEQYF
.,TRBJ2-2,TRBV5-1,TRBD2,TGCGCCAGCAGCTTGGTAGCGGGAGGTTCCGGGGAGCTGTTTTTT,CASSLVAGGSGELFF
.,TRBJ2-5,TRBV6-1,.,TGTGCCAGCAGTGTCCAAGCGGGCTCGGAGACCCAGTACTTC,CASSVQAGSETQYF
many,TRBJ2-7,TRBV5-1,.,TGCGCCAGCTCGTGGGGCTACGAGCAGTACTTC,CASSWGYEQYF
.,TRBJ2-2,TRBV3-1,.,TGTGCCAGCAGCCAGGGGCGGCCCGGGGAGCTGTCTTTT,CASSQGRPGELSF
.,TRBJ1-1,TRBV20-1,TRBD1,TGCAGTGCTAGGGCAGGGGGAGACGCTGAAGCTTTCTTT,CSARAGGDAEAFF